The 3 T cell receptor beta chains reported below all come from one sample, sequenced in a study of T cells in Graves' hyperthyroidism and ophthalmopathy. There were TCR beta CDR3 regions amplified from RNA transcripts. An initial round of RT-PCR targeting the TCR CDR3 relied on the HTBI primer set. TCRdb reanalysed the multiplex PCR reads using MiXCR and keeps one entry per CDR3 protein. This sample has more than 350,000 distinct CDR3 sequences, with around 14% found just once. Sequencing was carried out using blood. The receptor set was obtained from a woman aged 25 to 39 with Graves' hyperthyroidism.

This clonotype was seen ten or more times. The chain is built from TRBV28 and TRBJ2-5; D remains ambiguous. Germline V gene sequence: CDR1 MDHEN, CDR2 SYDVKM. The ends were cut back, 5 bases at V and 2 bases at J, with 9 bases in the middle. The CDR3 loop spans 13 amino acids. CDR3: CASSRTPQETQYF. CDR3 nucleotide sequence: TGTGCCAGCAGTCGGACCCCACAAGAGACCCAGTACTTC.

This clonotype was seen at least ten times. The V gene is TRBV6-1, the J gene TRBJ2-3; TRBD2 aligns across 12 bases. The CDR3 runs to 15 residues. The germline gives CDR1 MNHNS, CDR2 SASEGT. Trimming took 5 bases from V and 4 from J; bases not matched to a gene: 4. The CDR3 loop is CASSLTSGSADTQYF. For the CDR3, the DNA is TGTGCCAGCAGTTTGACTAGCGGGAGCGCAGATACGCAGTATTTT.

The chain recombines TRBV4-2 with TRBJ1-2, with D unresolved. CDR1 and CDR2 from the germline V gene are LGHNA and YNFKEQ. With 1 base removed from V and 2 bases from J, the gap between germline ends came to 14 bases. The CDR3 has 16 residues. The CDR3 here is CASSQATGLTNYGYTF. The CDR3 DNA sequence: TGTGCCAGCAGCCAAGCCACGGGCCTCACAAACTATGGCTACACCTTC.